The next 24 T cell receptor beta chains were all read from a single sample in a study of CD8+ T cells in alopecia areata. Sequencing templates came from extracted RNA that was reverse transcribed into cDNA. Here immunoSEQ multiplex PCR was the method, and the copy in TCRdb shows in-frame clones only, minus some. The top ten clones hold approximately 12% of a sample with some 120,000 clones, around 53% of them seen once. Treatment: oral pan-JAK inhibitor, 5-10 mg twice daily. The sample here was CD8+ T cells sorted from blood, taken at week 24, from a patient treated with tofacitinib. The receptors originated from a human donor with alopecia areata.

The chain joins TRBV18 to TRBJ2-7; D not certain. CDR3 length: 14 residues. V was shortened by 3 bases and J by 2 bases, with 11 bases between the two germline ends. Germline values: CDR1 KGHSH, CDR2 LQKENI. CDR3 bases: TGTGCCAGCTCACCCCCCCCACCCACCTACGAGCAGTACTTC. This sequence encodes CASSPPPPTYEQYF.

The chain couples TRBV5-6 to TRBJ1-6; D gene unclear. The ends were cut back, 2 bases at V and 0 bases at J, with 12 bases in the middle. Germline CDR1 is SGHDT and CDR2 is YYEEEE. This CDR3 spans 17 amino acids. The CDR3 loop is CASSFSSPSSYNSPLHF. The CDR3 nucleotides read TGTGCCAGCAGCTTTAGCAGCCCAAGCTCCTATAATTCACCCCTCCACTTT.

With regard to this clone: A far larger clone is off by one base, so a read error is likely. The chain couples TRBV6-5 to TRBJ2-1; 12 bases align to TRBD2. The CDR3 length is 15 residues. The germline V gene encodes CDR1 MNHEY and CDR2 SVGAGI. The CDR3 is CASSDSSGGANEQFF. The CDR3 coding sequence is TGTGCCAGCAGTGACTCTAGCGGGGGGGCCAATGAGCAGTTCTTC.

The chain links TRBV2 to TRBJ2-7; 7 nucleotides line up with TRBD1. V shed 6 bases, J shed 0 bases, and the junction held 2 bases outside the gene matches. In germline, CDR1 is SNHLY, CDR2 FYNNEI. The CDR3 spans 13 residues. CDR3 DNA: TGTGCCAGCAGAGGACAGGCCTCCTACGAGCAGTACTTC. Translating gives CASRGQASYEQYF.

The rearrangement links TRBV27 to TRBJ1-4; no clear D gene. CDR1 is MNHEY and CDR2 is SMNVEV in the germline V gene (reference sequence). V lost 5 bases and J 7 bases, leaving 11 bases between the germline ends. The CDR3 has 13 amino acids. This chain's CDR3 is CASSPGGFEKLFF. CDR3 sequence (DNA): TGTGCCAGCAGTCCCGGTGGTTTTGAAAAACTGTTTTTT.

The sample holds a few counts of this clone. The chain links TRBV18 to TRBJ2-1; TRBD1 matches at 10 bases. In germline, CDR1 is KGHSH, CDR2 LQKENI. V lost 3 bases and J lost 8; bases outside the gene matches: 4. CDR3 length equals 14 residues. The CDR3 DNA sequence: TGTGCCAGCTCACCGCGACAGGGGGCTGATGAGCAGTTCTTC. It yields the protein CASSPRQGADEQFF.

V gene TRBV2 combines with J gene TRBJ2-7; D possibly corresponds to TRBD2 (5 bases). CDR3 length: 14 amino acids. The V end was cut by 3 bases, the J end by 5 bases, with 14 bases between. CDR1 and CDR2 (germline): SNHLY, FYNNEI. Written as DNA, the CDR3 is TGTGCCAGCAGTGACGCCTCGGGGTTCCACGAGCAGTACTTC. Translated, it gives CASSDASGFHEQYF.

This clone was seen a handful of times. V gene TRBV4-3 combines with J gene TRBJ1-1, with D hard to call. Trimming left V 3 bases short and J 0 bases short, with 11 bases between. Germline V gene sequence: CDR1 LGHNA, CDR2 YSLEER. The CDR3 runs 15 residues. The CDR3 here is CASSHGWDVNTEAFF. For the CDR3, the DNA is TGCGCCAGCAGCCATGGCTGGGATGTGAACACTGAAGCTTTCTTT.

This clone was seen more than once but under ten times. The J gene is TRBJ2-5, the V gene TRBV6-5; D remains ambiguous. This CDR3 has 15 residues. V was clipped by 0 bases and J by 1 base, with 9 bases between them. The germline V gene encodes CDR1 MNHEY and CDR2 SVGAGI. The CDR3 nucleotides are TGTGCCAGCAGTTACTCTTCGGCCATCCAAGAGACCCAGTACTTC. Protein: CASSYSSAIQETQYF.

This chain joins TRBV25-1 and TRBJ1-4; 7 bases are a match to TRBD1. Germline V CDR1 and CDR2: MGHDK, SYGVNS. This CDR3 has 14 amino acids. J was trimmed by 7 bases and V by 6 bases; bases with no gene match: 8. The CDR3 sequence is CASSDREDFEKLFF. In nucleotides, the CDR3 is TGTGCCAGCAGCGACAGGGAAGATTTTGAAAAACTGTTTTTT.

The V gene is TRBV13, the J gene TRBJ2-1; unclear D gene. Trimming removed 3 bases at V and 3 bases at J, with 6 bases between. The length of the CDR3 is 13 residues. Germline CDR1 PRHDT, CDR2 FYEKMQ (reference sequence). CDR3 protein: CASSFGGYNEQFF. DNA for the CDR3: TGTGCCAGCAGCTTCGGCGGCTACAATGAGCAGTTCTTC.

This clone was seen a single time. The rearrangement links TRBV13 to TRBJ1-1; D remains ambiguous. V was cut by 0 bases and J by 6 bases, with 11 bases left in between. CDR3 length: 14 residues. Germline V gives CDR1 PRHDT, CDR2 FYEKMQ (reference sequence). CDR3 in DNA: TGTGCCAGCAGCTTAGGTGTCAGTCCGTCTGAAGCTTTCTTT. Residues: CASSLGVSPSEAFF. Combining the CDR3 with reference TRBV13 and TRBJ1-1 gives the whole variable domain AAGVIQSPRHLIKEKRETATLKCYPIPRHDTVYWYQQGPGQDPQFLISFYEKMQSDKGSIPDRFSAQQFSDYHSELNMSSLELGDSALYFCASSLGVSPSEAFFGQGTRLTVV.

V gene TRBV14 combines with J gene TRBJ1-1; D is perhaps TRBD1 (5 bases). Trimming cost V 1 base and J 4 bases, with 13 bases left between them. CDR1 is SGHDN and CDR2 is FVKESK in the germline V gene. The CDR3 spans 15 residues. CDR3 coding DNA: TGTGCCAGCAGCCAAGCCCCAGGGTTACTCACTGAAGCTTTCTTT. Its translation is CASSQAPGLLTEAFF.

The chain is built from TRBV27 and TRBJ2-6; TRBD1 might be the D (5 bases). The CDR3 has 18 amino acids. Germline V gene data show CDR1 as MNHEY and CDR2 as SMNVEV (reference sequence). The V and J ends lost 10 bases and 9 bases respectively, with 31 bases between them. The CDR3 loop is CANQGDWNLLWGGNVLTF. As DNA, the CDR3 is TGTGCCAATCAGGGTGACTGGAACTTACTCTGGGGCGGCAACGTCCTGACTTTC.

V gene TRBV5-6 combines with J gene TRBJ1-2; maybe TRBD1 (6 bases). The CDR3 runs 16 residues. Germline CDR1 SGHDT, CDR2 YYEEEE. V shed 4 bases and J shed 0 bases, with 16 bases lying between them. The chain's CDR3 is CASSKDSRIPNYGYTF. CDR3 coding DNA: TGTGCCAGCAGCAAGGACAGCCGGATTCCTAACTATGGCTACACCTTC.

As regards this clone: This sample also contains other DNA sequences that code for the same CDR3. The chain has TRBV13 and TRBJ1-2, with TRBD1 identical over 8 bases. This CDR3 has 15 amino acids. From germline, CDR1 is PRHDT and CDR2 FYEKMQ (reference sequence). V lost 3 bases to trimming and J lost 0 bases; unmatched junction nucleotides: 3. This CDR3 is CASSLGQVANYGYTF. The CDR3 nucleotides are TGTGCCAGCAGCTTGGGACAGGTAGCTAACTATGGCTACACCTTC.

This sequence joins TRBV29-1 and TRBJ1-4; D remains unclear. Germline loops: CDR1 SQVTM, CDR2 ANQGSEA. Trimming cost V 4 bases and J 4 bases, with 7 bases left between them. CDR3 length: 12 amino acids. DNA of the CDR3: TGCAGCGTTGTGGCAGATAATGAAAAACTGTTTTTT. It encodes CSVVADNEKLFF.

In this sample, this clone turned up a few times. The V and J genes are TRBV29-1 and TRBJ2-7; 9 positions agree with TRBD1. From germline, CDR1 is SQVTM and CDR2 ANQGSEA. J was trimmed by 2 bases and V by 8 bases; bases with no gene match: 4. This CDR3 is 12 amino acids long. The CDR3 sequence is CSRRTGAYEQYF. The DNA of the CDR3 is TGCAGCCGAAGGACAGGGGCCTACGAGCAGTACTTC.

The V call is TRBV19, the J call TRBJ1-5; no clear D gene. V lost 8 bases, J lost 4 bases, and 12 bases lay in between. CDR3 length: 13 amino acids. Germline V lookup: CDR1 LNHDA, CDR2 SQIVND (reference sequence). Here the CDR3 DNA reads TGTGCCAGTGCCCAGTTCGGGAATCAGCCCCAGCATTTT. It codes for CASAQFGNQPQHF.

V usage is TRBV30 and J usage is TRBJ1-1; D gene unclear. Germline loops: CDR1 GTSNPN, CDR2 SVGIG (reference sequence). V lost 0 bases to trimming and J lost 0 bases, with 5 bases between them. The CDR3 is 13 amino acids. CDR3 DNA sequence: TGTGCCTGGAGTGTAACCGTGAACACTGAAGCTTTCTTT. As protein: CAWSVTVNTEAFF.

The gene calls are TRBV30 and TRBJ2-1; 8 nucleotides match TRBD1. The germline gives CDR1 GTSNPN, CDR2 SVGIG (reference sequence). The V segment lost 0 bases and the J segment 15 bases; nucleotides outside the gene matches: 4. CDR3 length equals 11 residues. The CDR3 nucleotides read TGTGCCTGGAGTGTAGGGACAGGCCCGTTCTTC. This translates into CAWSVGTGPFF.

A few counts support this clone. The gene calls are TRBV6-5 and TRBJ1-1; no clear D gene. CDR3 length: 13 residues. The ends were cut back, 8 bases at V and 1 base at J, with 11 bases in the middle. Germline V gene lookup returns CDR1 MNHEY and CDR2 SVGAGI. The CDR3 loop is CASGSGPNTEAFF. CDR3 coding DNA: TGTGCCAGCGGCTCCGGGCCGAACACTGAAGCTTTCTTT.

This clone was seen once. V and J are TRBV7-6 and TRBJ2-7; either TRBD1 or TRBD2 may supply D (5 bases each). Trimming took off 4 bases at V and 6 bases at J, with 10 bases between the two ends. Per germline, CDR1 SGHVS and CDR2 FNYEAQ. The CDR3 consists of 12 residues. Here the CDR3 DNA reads TGTGCCAGCAGCTCCAGGGCGGGCGAGCAGTACTTC. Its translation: CASSSRAGEQYF.

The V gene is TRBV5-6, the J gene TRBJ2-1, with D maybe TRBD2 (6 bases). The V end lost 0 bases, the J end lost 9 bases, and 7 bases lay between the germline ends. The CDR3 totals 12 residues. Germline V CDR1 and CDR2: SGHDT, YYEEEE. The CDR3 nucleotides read TGTGCCAGCAGCTTGGAGGGAGGTGAGCAGTTCTTC. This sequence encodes CASSLEGGEQFF.